This entry concerns a single TCR beta chain. This clone was seen a single time. The target of this receptor is not known. No base quality information exists; no much larger clone differs at one position. The data originate from a study of cytomegalovirus exposure and HLA in healthy donors (dated by TCRdb to 2016 to 2017). In terms of the full investigation: In an earlier analysis of roughly 500 of the donors, about 260 Gb of sequence data and 90 million to 120 million unique TCR beta sequences from about 180 million T cells were reported. Around 300 gigabases of sequencing data and tens of millions of unique TCR sequences were included in an early release covering around 650 HLA-typed donors. Of the 398 genotyped donors, over 70% fell in the genetic ancestry cluster associated with self-reported Caucasian donors. The study aimed to test whether cataloging public T cell receptors could reveal signatures of past pathogen exposure. The study profiled the T cell repertoires of 500 to 800 subjects by immunosequencing and related them to cytomegalovirus serostatus. Along with the approximately 600-subject first cohort, a separate validation cohort of over a hundred different subjects was used. High-throughput TCR immunosequencing, statistical association of individual TCRs with disease status, and machine learning were combined to predict cytomegalovirus infection status. To study patterns of TCR occurrence, a later analysis re-analyzed previously published TCR beta repertoires from around 670 donors and added high-resolution HLA genotyping. Rather than using new phenotypic data, the later analysis identified candidate immune exposures from TCR beta sequences and from how often those sequences occurred across donors. To decide whether each TCR beta V gene segment behaved as functional or pseudogenic, an earlier analysis of approximately 620 of the donors relied on high-throughput TCR beta sequencing. Donor age, sex, ethnicity and CMV serostatus were collected together with the repertoire data. A later genetic analysis used genome-wide SNP genotypes for about 60% of the roughly 700 donors, treating that subset as a discovery cohort. All discovery cohort repertoires had been generated on a single sequencing platform. Both class I and class II loci were covered by HLA typing, at four-digit resolution. Typing coverage varied by locus: about 620-640 donors for A, B, C, DRB1 and DQB1; roughly 520 for DQA1; 606 for DPA1; more than 450 for DPB1. Several DR-DQ haplotypes were treated as single units for association and clustering because of strong linkage in the cohort. Among roughly 400 genotyped donors of the cohort, an average of approximately 200,000 unique TCR beta nucleotide sequences was sequenced per donor, of which about 19% were non-productive. Broad study findings and their caveats: The 87-base-pair reads could not distinguish some IMGT-functional V segments, including TRBV6-2 and TRBV6-3, so those segments were excluded. It was suggested by the authors that the approach could potentially be generalized to other disease states and immunological phenotypes. A further reported finding was that TCR beta sequences accurately predicted the HLA-A and HLA-B alleles for most subjects in the first cohort. Specific HLA alleles were associated with roughly 17,000 TCR beta sequences at a false discovery rate of 0.05 in a later analysis. Because HLA typing was missing for some donors at each locus, association tests included only the typed subset. A later genetic analysis associated a missense DCLRE1C variant with V-gene and J-gene trimming of TCR beta chains, and an independent cohort replicated the association. The study listed 170 or so TCR beta chains as associated with cytomegalovirus. According to a later analysis, parvovirus B19, influenza, CMV and Epstein-Barr virus appeared linked to several top co-occurrence clusters. Strong co-occurrence of HLA alleles, especially DR and DQ, made assigning TCR associations to individual alleles difficult. A few of the identified cytomegalovirus-associated TCR beta chains were confirmed in vitro to be specific for cytomegalovirus antigens. In a later genetic analysis, fewer N-insertions in productive TCRs were reported among donors in an Asian-associated ancestry cluster than the roughly 710-donor mean. In a later analysis, HLA-associated TCR beta chains were found to be more clonally expanded and to have lower generation probabilities than equally common non-associated chains. A cluster of highly shared sequence variants was judged likely to represent a technical artifact of the sequencing pipeline. Cytomegalovirus status was reported to be diagnosed by the classifier with high specificity and sensitivity in both the original and validation cohorts. Most CMV-associated TCR beta chains appeared to be HLA-restricted in a later analysis, and the HLA associations seemed to be driven largely by CMV exposure. Sequencing depth was assumed to be roughly uniform across donors in the presence/absence analyses, though that assumption may not hold. Broadly in line with IMGT annotations, most TCR beta V segments showed up in productive rearrangements about 90% or about 30% of the time in an earlier analysis of 587 of the donors. For the cohort, immune exposure information was limited to CMV serostatus. Correlated functional status among segregating V segments might reflect linkage disequilibrium, but an unknown experimental factor could not be ruled out. According to a later analysis, TCR association rates differed among HLA loci, with DRB1 alleles showing the most associated TCRs and HLA-C alleles showing the fewest. The cohort was sequenced for TCR beta chains only, and without alpha or paired-chain data the features that could be detected were limited. While some public TCRs were present in many individuals, most TCR sequences turned up only very rarely across donors. Because counts were too low, approximately 15 rarely observed V segments, including chromosome 9 orphons, were excluded from the earlier analysis of 500 to 700 of the donors.

The protocol used for the library was the immunoSEQ multiplex PCR assay. A mixture of 60 forward primers for TCR Vbeta segments and 13 reverse primers for TCR Jbeta segments was used in the multiplex PCR. A multiplex PCR assay on genomic DNA amplified the CDR3 region of rearranged TCR beta genes. The Illumina HiSeq System was used to sequence the amplified TCR beta libraries as 87-base-pair reads. The study's own analysis went as follows. Across the roughly 670 repertoires, a later analysis counted approximately 83 million unique TCR beta chains, 9.5 million to 12 million of which were shared by at least two donors. To remove PCR and sequencing errors, raw reads were error-corrected and collapsed into unique sequences using a nearest-neighbor algorithm that merged closely related sequences. CDR3 sequences were aligned to IMGT reference sequences to assign V, D and J gene segments. Each retained sequence needed at least a six-nucleotide match to both a V gene segment and a J gene segment. Rearrangements were classified as productive when the CDR3 lacked stop codons and remained in frame with V and J, and all other rearrangements were classified as non-productive. CDR3 was defined by IMGT convention, running from the second conserved V-encoded cysteine to the conserved J-encoded phenylalanine. The earlier analysis of fewer than 750 of the donors excluded sequences that lacked an unambiguous match to a single V gene segment. In an earlier analysis of approximately 590 of the donors, V segments were called functional above 56.7% productive rearrangements and were called segregating when the between-donor standard deviation exceeded 5%. To diagnose cytomegalovirus status from the catalog of TCR beta chain sequences, a statistical classification framework was built. V and J gene assignment, in a later analysis, came from comparing TCR nucleotide sequences with IMGT/GENE-DB human TR gene sequences. Using the TCRdist pipeline, a later analysis assigned CDR3 sequences along with most-parsimonious VDJ recombination scenarios. In a later analysis, each TCR beta chain was defined by its CDR3 amino acid sequence together with its V-gene family, and reads lacking a unique V-gene family were excluded. As a way to deal with suspected cross-contamination and a sequencing artifact, a later analysis dropped hundreds of nucleotide sequences that were highly shared and had low generation probability. In a later analysis, a clonal expansion index for each public chain was calculated from normalized within-repertoire ranks of inferred template counts. In a later analysis, generation probabilities were computed with a VDJ recombination model fitted to out-of-frame rearrangements, and the resulting probabilities were checked against IGoR. A later analysis scored TCR-TCR, TCR-HLA and TCR-CMV co-occurrence with hypergeometric tests, applying a repertoire-size bias correction to TCR pairs. False discovery rates were estimated in a later analysis by permuting HLA or CMV assignments 20 times. A later analysis grouped co-occurring TCRs with DBSCAN, adding TCRdist sequence similarity when clustering within HLA-allele-positive subsets. For co-occurrence clustering, repertoires with fewer than 30,000 or more than 120,000 public chains were excluded, along with 4 to 6 repertoires with anomalous nucleotide sharing. The immuneACCESS repertoire file appears here via TCRdb, limited to in-frame rearrangements. These files lack a portion of the clones; in checked studies, under half of the deficit traces to unresolved V genes, and the cause of the others is not known. V, J and clone size are taken as reported in that table, and D and trimming were inferred from the DNA itself. The sample records about 96,000 clones, 65% to 75% of which are singletons. The ten top clones hold under 3% of the sample.

The cohort comprised hundreds of healthy bone marrow donors. At the time of sampling, all cohort members were nominally healthy, though unrecorded immune exposures were likely present. The donor tested CMV seropositive and was one of the 289 seropositive cohort members. A peripheral blood sample was provided by each donor, and peripheral blood mononuclear cells were used for TCR beta sequencing. The Qiagen DNeasy Blood Extraction Kit was used to extract genomic DNA from the blood cell samples. Trimming takes 5 bases off V and 6 bases off J; junction bases not matched to a gene: 3. The CDR3, from cysteine to phenylalanine, totals 11 residues. This entry keeps only the CDR3 DNA: 33 bases, framed from base 1. According to the germline V gene, CDR1 reads SQVTM and CDR2 reads ANQGSEA.

Specimen: PBMCs. The chain joins TRBV29-1 to TRBJ1-2, with 7 bases aligning to TRBD1. This sequence was found in a female donor in good health and CMV-seropositive. The DNA reads TGCAGCGTTCGGGGGACAGATGGCTACACCTTC. Protein translation: CSVRGTDGYTF.